This T cell receptor (beta chain) originates from a study of T cell responses to AZD1222 COVID-19 vaccine. Findings and caveats of the study: After two AZD1222 doses, spike-specific TCR breadth and depth rose versus day 0.

The CDR3 totals 15 residues. Trimming took 1 base from V and 3 from J, leaving 12 bases between them. Germline V CDR1 and CDR2: LNHDA, SQIVND (reference sequence). For this clone: Its matching antigen is unknown.

Sequencing used immunoSEQ multiplex PCR; TCRdb keeps in-frame clones, though not all of them. The top ten hold 5% of the sample, which has 85,000 to 120,000 clones, 86% seen once. The V gene is TRBV19, the J gene TRBJ2-5; perhaps TRBD1 as D (5 bases). The source of this sequence is an adult in good health. Sequenced material: peripheral blood, taken on day 0 of AZD1222 vaccination. The CDR3 sequence is CASSIGGRQKETQYF. The CDR3 DNA is TGTGCCAGTAGTATAGGTGGAAGACAGAAAGAGACCCAGTACTTC.